This record covers a single TCR beta chain. Antigen specificity is unknown. The CDR3 extends 3 residues past the end of the read, so its final part is completed from the germline J gene. The sample carries other DNA sequences with the same CDR3. The entry originates in a study of T cells in women clearing cervical HPV infection. Study results and limitations: TRBV6-7 abundance was lower in cases than controls (approximately 0.11% versus 0.16%).

Measured with immunoSEQ multiplex PCR; TCRdb has only the in-frame clones, and not every one. This sample carries approximately 18,000 clones, with around 3% going to the ten biggest clones. The length of the CDR3 is 14 residues. The V gene end was trimmed by 5 bases and the J gene end by 3 bases; junction bases not matched to a gene: 7. The germline V gene has CDR1 WSHSY and CDR2 SAAADI. The genes are TRBV10-2 and TRBJ2-7; 7 nucleotides agree with TRBD1. The origin of this receptor is a woman aged 18-70 years with a cervical HPV16 infection that either progressed to CIN3+ or cleared (not recorded which). Sequenced sample: blood buffy coat. Incomplete CDR3 DNA: TGCGCCAGCAGTAGGGGGCAGGGGTACTACGAG. Protein sequence: CASSRGQGYYE. The full CDR3 sequence reads CASSRGQGYYEQYF.